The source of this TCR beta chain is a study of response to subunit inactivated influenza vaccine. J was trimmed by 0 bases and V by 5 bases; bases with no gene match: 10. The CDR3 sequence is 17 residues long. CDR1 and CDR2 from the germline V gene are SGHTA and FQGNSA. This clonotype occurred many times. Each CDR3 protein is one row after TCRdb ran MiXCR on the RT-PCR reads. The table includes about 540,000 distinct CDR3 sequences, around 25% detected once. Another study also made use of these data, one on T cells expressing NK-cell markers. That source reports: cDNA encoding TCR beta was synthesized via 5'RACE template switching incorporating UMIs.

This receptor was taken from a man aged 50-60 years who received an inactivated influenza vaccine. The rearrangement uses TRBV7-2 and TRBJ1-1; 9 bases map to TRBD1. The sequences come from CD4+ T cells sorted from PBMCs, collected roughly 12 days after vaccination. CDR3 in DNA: TGTGCCAGCAGCCGAGGACCGGGACAGGGTATGAACACTGAAGCTTTCTTT. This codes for CASSRGPGQGMNTEAFF. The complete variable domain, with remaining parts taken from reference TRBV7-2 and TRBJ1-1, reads GAGVSQSPSNKVTEKGKDVELRCDPISGHTALYWYRQSLGQGLEFLIYFQGNSAPDKSGLPSDRFSAERTGGSVSTLTIQRTQQEDSAVYLCASSRGPGQGMNTEAFFGQGTRLTVV.